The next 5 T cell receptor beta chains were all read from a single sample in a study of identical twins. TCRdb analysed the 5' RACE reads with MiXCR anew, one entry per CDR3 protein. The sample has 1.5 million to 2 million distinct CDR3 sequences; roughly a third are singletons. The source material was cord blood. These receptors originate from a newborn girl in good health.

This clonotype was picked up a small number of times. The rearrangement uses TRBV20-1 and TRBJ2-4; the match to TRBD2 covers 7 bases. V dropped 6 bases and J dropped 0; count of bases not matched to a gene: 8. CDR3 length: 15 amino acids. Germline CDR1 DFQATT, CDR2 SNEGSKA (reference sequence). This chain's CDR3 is CSAPSGDLAKNIQYF. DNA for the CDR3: TGCAGTGCACCAAGCGGGGACCTAGCCAAAAACATTCAGTACTTC.

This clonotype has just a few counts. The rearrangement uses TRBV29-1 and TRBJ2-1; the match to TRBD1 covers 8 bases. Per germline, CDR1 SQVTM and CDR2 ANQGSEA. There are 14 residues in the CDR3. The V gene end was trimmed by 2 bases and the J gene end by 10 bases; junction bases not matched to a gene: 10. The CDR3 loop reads CSVERRQGWWEQFF. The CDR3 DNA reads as TGCAGCGTTGAAAGGAGACAGGGGTGGTGGGAGCAGTTCTTC.

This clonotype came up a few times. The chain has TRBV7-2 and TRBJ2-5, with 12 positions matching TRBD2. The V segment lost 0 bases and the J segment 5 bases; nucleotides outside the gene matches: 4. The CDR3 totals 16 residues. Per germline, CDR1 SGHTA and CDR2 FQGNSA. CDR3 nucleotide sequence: TGTGCCAGCAGCTTAGCGTGGCTAGCGGGGGGGGAGACCCAGTACTTC. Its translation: CASSLAWLAGGETQYF.

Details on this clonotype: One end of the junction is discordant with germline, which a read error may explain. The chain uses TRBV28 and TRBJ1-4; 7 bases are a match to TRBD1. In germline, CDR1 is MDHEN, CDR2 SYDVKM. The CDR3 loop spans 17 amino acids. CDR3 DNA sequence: TGTGCCAGCAGTTTGGCCGGTTCAGGGGGAGGTAATCAAAAACTGTTTTTT. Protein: CASSLAGSGGGNQKLFF.

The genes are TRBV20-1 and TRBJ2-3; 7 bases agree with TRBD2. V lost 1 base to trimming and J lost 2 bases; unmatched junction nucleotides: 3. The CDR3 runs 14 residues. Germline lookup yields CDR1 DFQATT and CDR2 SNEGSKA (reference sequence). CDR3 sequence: CSARASGNTDTQYF. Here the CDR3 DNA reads TGCAGTGCTAGAGCCAGCGGGAACACAGATACGCAGTATTTT.